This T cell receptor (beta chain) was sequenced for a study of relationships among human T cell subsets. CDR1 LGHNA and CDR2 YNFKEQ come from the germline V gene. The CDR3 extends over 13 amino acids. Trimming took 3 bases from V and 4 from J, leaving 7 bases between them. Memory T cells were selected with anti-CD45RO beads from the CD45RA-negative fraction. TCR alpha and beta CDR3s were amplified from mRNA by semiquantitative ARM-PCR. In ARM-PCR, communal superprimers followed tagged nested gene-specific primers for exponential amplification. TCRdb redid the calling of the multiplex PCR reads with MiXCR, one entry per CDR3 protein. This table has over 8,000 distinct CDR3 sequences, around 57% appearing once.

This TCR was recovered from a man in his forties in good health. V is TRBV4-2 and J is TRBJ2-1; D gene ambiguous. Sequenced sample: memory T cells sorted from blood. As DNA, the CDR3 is TGTGCCAGCAGCCAGGACGATTACAATGAGCAGTTCTTC. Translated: CASSQDDYNEQFF.